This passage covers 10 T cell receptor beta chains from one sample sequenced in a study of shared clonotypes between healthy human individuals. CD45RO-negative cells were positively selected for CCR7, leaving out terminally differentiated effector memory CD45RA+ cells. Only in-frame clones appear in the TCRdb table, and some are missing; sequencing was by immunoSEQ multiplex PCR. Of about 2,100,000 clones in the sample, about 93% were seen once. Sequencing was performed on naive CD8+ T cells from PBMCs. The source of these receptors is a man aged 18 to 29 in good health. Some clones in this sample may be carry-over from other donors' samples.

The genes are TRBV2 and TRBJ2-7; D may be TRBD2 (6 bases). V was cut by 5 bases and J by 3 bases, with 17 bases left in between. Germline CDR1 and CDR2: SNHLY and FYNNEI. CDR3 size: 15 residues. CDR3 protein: CASSLGPQEGYEQYF. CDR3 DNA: TGTGCCAGCAGTCTCGGCCCGCAGGAGGGCTACGAGCAGTACTTC.

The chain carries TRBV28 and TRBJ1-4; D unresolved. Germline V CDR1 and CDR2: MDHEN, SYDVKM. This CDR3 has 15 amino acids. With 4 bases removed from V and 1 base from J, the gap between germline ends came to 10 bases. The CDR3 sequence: CASSSWSGTNEKLFF. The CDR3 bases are TGTGCCAGCAGTTCGTGGTCGGGAACTAATGAAAAACTGTTTTTT.

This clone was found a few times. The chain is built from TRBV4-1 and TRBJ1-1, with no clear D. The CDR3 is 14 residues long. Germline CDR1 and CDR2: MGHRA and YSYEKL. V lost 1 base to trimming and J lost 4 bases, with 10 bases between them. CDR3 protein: CASSQVEWSTEAFF. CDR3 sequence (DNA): TGCGCCAGCAGCCAAGTCGAGTGGAGCACTGAAGCTTTCTTT.

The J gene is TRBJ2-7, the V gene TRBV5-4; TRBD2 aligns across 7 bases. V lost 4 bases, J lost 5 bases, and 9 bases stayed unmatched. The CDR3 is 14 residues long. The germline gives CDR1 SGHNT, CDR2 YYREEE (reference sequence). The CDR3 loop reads CASSPRLAVHEQYF. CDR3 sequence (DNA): TGTGCCAGCAGCCCCCGACTAGCCGTCCACGAGCAGTACTTC.

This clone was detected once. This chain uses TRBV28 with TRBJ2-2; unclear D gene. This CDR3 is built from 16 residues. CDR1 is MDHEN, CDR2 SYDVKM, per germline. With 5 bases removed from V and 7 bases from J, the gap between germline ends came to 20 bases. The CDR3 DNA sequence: TGTGCCAGCAGTACACACCCCCGGTGGCAACACGGGGAGCTGTTTTTT. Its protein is CASSTHPRWQHGELFF.

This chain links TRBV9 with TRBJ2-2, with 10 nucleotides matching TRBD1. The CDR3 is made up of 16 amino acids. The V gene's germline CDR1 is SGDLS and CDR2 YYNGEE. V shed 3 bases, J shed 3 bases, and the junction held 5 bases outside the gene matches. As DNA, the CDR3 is TGTGCCAGCAGCGCCCGGGACAGGGGACACACCGGGGAGCTGTTTTTT. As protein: CASSARDRGHTGELFF.

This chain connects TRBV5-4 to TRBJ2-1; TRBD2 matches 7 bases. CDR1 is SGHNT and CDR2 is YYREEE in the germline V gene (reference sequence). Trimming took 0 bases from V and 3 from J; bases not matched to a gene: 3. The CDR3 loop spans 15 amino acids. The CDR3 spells CASSLEAGNYNEQFF. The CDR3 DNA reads TGTGCCAGCAGCTTGGAAGCGGGGAACTACAATGAGCAGTTCTTC.

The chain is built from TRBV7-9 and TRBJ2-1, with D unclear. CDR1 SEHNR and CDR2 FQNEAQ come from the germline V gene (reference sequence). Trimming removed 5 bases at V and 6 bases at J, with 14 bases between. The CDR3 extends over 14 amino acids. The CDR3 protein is CASSPPELFNEQFF. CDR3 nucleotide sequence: TGTGCCAGCAGCCCGCCCGAGTTATTCAATGAGCAGTTCTTC. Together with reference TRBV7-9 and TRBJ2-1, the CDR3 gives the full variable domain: DTGVSQNPRHKITKRGQNVTFRCDPISEHNRLYWYRQTLGQGPEFLTYFQNEAQLEKSRLLSDRFSAERPKGSFSTLEIQRTEQGDSAMYLCASSPPELFNEQFFGPGTRLTVL.

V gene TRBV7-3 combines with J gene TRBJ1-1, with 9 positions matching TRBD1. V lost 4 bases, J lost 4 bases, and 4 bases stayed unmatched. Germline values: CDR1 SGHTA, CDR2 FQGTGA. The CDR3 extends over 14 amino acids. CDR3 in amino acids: CASSSGQGTTEAFF. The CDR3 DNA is TGTGCCAGCAGCTCAGGACAGGGGACCACTGAAGCTTTCTTT.

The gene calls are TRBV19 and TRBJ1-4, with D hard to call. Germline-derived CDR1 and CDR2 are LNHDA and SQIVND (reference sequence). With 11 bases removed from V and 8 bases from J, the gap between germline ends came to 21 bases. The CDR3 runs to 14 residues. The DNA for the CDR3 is TGTGCCGCCGGGGAGCGAGCCCGCGGGGAAAAACTGTTTTTT. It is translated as CAAGERARGEKLFF. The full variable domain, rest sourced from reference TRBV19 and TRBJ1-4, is DGGITQSPKYLFRKEGQNVTLSCEQNLNHDAMYWYRQDPGQGLRLIYYSQIVNDFQKGDIAEGYSVSREKKESFPLTVTSAQKNPTAFYLCAAGERARGEKLFFGSGTQLSVL.